The present T cell receptor (beta chain) was sequenced within a study of cytomegalovirus exposure and HLA in healthy donors. Comment on this clone: What it binds is unknown.

Clones were read by immunoSEQ multiplex PCR, and TCRdb kept only the in-frame ones, dropping some. The table includes tens of thousands of clones, roughly 91% detected once. The V and J ends lost 1 base and 1 base, in that order; junction bases with no gene match: 8. In germline, CDR1 is MNHNS, CDR2 SASEGT. CDR3 length: 18 residues. Findings of the study overall: A list of approximately 160 TCR beta chains associated with cytomegalovirus was given. The dataset shows that most TCR sequences were rare, while some public TCRs occurred in many donors. In vitro confirmation showed three CMV-associated chains to be CMV antigen specific.

The chain joins TRBV6-1 to TRBJ2-2, with TRBD2 matching 8 bases. The sequence derives from a man aged 18 to 29 in good health and CMV-seronegative. Sequencing input: PBMCs. In nucleotides, the CDR3 is TGTGCCAGCAGTGAAGGGACTCGACTAGCGTTGAACACCGGGGAGCTGTTTTTT. Translating it yields CASSEGTRLALNTGELFF.